The present T cell receptor (beta chain) was sequenced within a study of metastatic and nonmetastatic thyroid tumors. Study at large: Thyroid patients, malignant and benign, had repertoires compared across blood and tumor or nodule tissue.

Every patient was untreated before thyroid surgery. Germline V gene sequence: CDR1 SGHDT, CDR2 YYEEEE. This CDR3 comprises 14 residues. With 0 bases removed from V and 3 bases from J, the gap between germline ends came to 7 bases. By frequency in the sample, this clone is medium-sized. Using MiXCR, TCRdb re-called clones from the PCR reads. The data contain around 16,000 clones, roughly a quarter of them singletons. The sample was adjacent normal tissue. The source is a female donor with papillary thyroid cancer or a benign thyroid nodule (not recorded which). Some clones in this sample may be carry-over from other donors' samples. This rearrangement joins TRBV5-6 to TRBJ1-5; possibly TRBD1 for D (6 bases). The CDR3 spells CASSLGGHNQPQHF. For the CDR3, the DNA is TGTGCCAGCAGCTTGGGGGGACACAATCAGCCCCAGCATTTT.